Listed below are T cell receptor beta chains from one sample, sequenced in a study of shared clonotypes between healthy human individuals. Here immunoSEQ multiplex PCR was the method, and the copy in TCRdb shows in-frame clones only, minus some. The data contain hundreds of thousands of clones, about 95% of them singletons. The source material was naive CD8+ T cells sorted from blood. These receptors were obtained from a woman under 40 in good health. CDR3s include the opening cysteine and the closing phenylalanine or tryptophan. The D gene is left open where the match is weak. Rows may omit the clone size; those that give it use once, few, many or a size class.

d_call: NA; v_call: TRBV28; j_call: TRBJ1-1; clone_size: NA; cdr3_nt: TGTGCCAGCAGTTTTTACAAAGCCACTGAAGCTTTCTTT; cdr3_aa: CASSFYKATEAFF
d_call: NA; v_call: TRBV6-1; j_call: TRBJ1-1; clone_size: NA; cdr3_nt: TGTGCCAGCAGTGAAGATCAGGTGGGACCAAACACTGAAGCTTTCTTT; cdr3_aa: CASSEDQVGPNTEAFF
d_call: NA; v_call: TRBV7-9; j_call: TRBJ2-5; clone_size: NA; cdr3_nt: TGTGCCAGCAGTTGGTGGACGGAGACCCAGTACTTC; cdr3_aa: CASSWWTETQYF
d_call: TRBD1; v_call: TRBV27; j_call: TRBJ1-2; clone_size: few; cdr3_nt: TGTGCCAGCAGTTTAGGGACAGACTATGGCTACACCTTC; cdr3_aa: CASSLGTDYGYTF
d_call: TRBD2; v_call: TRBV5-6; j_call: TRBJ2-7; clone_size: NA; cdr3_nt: TGTGCCAGCAGCTTGCTAGCGGGGCCCTCCTACGAGCAGTACTTC; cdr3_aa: CASSLLAGPSYEQYF
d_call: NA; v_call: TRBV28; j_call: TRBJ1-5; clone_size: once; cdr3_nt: TGTGCCAGCAGTTTAGACAGAGATCAGCCCCAGCATTTT; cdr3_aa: CASSLDRDQPQHF
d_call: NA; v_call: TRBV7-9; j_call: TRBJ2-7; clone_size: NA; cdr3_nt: TGTGCCAGCAGCTTAGCGGTCGGGAAAAGCTCCTACGAGCAGTACTTC; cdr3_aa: CASSLAVGKSSYEQYF
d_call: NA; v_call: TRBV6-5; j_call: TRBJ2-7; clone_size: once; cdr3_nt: TGTGCCAGCAGTTACATGGGATCCTACGAGCAGTACTTC; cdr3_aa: CASSYMGSYEQYF
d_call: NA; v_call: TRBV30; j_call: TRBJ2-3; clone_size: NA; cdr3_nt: TGTGCCTGGAGCCCGCTAGCCCACCCCGGAGATACGCAGTATTTT; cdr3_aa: CAWSPLAHPGDTQYF
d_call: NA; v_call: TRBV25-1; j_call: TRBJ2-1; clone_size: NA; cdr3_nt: TGTGCCAGCGGAAGTGAGAATGAGCAGTTCTTC; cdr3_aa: CASGSENEQFF
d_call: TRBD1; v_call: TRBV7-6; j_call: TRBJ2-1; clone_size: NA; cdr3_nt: TGTGCCAGCAGCTTAGCGCCAGGGACAGGTCTGGATGAGCAGTTCTTC; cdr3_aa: CASSLAPGTGLDEQFF
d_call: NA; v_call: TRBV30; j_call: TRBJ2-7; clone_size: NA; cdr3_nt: TGTGCCATTATAGCGGACTACTACGAGCAGTACTTC; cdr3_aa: CAIIADYYEQYF
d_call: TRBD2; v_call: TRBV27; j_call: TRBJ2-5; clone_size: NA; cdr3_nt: TGTGCCAGCAGTCTTTGGACTAGCGGAGGAGAGACCCAGTACTTC; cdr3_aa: CASSLWTSGGETQYF
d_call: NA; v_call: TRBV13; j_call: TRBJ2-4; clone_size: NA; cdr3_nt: TGTGCCAGCACCCAACGGGTGCTAGCCAAAAACATTCAGTACTTC; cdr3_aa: CASTQRVLAKNIQYF
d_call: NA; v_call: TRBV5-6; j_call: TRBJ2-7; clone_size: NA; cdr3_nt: TGTGCCAGCAGCTTGGCCGCGGATGGGGTTCTGGCCGAGCAGTACTTC; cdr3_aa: CASSLAADGVLAEQYF
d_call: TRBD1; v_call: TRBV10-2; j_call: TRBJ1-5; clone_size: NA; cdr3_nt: TGCGCCAGCAGTGGGCCGACAGGGGGCGTCCGGAGTCAGCCCCAGCATTTT; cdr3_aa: CASSGPTGGVRSQPQHF
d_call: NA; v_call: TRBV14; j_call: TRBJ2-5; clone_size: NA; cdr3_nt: TGTGCCAGCAGCCCCGAAACAGGGTTATCCCAGACCCAGTACTTC; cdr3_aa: CASSPETGLSQTQYF
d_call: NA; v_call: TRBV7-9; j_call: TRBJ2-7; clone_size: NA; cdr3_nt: TGTGCCAGCAGCTCCGACAGGAACTACGAGCAGTACTTC; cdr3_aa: CASSSDRNYEQYF
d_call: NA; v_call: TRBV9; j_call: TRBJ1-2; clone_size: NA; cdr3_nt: TGTGCCAGCAGCGGGAGGGACTCAGACTCTAACTATGGCTACACCTTC; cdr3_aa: CASSGRDSDSNYGYTF
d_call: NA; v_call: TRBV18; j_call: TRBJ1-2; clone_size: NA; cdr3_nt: TGTGCCAGCTCACCACTCGGATGGGAGGACTATGGCTACACCTTC; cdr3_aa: CASSPLGWEDYGYTF
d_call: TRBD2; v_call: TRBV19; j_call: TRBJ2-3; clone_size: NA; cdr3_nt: TGTGCCAGTTCCCCCGGGACTAGCGGAGATACGCAGTATTTT; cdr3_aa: CASSPGTSGDTQYF
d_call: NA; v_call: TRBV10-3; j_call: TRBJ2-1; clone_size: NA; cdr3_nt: TGTGCCATCAGTGAGATGGGCAATGAGCAGTTCTTC; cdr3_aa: CAISEMGNEQFF
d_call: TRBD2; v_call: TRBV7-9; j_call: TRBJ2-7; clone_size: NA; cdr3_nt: TGTGCCAGCAGCTCGGGACTAGCGGGAGCTCTCGAGCAGTACTTC; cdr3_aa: CASSSGLAGALEQYF
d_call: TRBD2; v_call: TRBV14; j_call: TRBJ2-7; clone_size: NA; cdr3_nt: TGTGCCAGCAGCGCGACTAGCGGGAGTGGTGAGCAGTACTTC; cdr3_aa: CASSATSGSGEQYF
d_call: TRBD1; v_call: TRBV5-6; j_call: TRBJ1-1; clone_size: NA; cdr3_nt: TGTGCCAGCAGCTTATACCGGGACAGGGGGCTCGGCACTGAAGCTTTCTTT; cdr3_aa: CASSLYRDRGLGTEAFF
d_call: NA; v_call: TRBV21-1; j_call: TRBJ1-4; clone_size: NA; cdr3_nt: TGTGCCGGTGGGTCGACAGGGGGCGCGGGGACTAATGAAAAACTGTTTTTT; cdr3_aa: CAGGSTGGAGTNEKLFF
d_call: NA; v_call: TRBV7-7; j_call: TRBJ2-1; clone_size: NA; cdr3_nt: TGTGCCAGCAGCCCCCGCAGTGGGGGGTACAATGAGCAGTTCTTC; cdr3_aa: CASSPRSGGYNEQFF
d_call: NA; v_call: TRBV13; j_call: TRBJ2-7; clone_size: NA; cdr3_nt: TGTGCCAGCAGCTTACTGCGACGGGAGTTCGACGAGCAGTACTTC; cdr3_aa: CASSLLRREFDEQYF
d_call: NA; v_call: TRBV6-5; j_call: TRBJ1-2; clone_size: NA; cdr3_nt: TGTGCCAGCAGTTACGGTGGCTATGGCTACACCTTC; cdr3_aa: CASSYGGYGYTF
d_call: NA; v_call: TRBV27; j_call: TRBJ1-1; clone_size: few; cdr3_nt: TGTGCCAGCAGTGGCGACATCGGCACTGAAGCTTTCTTT; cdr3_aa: CASSGDIGTEAFF
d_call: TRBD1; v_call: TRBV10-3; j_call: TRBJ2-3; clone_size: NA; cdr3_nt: TGTGCCATCAACCCTGGCAGGGGGCGGGGAGATACGCAGTATTTT; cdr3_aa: CAINPGRGRGDTQYF
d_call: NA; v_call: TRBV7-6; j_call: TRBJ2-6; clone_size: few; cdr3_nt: TGTGCCAGCAGCCCTCGTGGGGCCGGCAGGCCCCCCTCTGGGGCCAACGTCCTGACTTTC; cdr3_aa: CASSPRGAGRPPSGANVLTF
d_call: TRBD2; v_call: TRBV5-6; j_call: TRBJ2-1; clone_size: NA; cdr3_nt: TGTGCCAGCAGCTTGTTCCTAGCGGGAGGGGTACTTTTCTTC; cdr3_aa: CASSLFLAGGVLFF
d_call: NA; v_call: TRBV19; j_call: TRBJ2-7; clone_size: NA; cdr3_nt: TGTGCCAGTAGTCCGGGACTGATCTACGAGCAGTACTTC; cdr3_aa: CASSPGLIYEQYF
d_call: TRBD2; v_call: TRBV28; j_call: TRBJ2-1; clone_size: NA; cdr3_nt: TGTGCCAGCAGTCTTCTAGCGGGTACTCCCAATGAGCAGTTCTTC; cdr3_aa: CASSLLAGTPNEQFF
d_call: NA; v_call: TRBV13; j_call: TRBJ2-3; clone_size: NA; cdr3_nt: TGTGCCAGCAGCTGCCAGACAGCCGCTCTGGGGGATACGCAGTATTTT; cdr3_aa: CASSCQTAALGDTQYF
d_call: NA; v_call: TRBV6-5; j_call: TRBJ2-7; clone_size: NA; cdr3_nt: TGTGCCAGTGCAGGGCCATACGAGCAGTACTTC; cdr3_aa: CASAGPYEQYF
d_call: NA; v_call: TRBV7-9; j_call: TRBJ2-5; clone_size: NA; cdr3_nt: TGTGCCAGCTGCCGCACTCCGGACTATCAGTACTTC; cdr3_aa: CASCRTPDYQYF
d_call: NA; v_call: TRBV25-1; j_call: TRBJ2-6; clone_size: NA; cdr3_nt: TGTGCCAGCAGTGACTGGGGTGGGGCCAACGTCCTGACTTTC; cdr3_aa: CASSDWGGANVLTF
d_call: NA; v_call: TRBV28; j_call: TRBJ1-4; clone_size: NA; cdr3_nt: TGTGCCAGCAGTAGGACAGACTCCACCTTTAATGAAAAACTGTTTTTT; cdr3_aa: CASSRTDSTFNEKLFF
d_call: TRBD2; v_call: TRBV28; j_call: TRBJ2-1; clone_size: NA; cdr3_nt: TGTGCCAGCAGTCCAGGACTAGCGGGAGAGCAGTTCTTC; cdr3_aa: CASSPGLAGEQFF
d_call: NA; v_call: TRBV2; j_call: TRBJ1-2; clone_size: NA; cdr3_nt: TGTGCCAGCAGTGCGTCTCGGGACAATAGGCTCTATGGCTACACCTTC; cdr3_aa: CASSASRDNRLYGYTF
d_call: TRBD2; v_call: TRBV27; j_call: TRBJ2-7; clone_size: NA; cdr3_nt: TGTGCCAGTTGGACTAGCGGCTACGAGCAGTACTTC; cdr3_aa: CASWTSGYEQYF
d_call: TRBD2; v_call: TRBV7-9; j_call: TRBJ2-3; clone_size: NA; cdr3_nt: TGTGCCAGCAGCTCCGGACTAGCGGGAGGGCAACATACGCAGTATTTT; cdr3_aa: CASSSGLAGGQHTQYF
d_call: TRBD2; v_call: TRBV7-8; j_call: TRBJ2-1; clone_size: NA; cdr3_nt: TGTGCCAGCAGCCTAGCGGGAGCCTACAATGAGCAGTTCTTC; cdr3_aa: CASSLAGAYNEQFF
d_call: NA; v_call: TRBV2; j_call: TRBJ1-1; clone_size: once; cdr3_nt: TGTGCCAGCAGTGAAGAGTGGAGAAACACTGAAGCTTTCTTT; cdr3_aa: CASSEEWRNTEAFF
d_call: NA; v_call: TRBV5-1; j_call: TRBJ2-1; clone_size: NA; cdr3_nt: TGCGCCAGCAGCTCTTCCGGGACTGATTACAATGAGCAGTTCTTC; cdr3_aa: CASSSSGTDYNEQFF
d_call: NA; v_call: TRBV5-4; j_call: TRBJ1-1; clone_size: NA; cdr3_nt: TGTGCCAGCAGCTTGACTGGGCGGGGGGTTAACACTGAAGCTTTCTTT; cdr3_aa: CASSLTGRGVNTEAFF
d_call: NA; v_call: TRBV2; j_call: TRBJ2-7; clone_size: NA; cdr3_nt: TGTGCCAGCAAGGGAAGGGGACACGAGCAGTACTTC; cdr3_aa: CASKGRGHEQYF
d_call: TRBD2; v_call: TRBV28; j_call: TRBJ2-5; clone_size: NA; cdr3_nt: TGTGCCAGCAGTTTTATGACTAGCGTGGAGACCCAGTACTTC; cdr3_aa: CASSFMTSVETQYF
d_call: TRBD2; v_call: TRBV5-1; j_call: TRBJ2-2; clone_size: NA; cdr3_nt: TGCGCCAGCAGCCAGACTAGCCGGAGGGAGCTGTTTTTT; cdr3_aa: CASSQTSRRELFF
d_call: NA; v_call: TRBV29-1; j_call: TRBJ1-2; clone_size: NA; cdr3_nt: TGCAGCGTTGGGCCCCGTGAGCTCAAAGGGGCCGGGGGATACACCTTC; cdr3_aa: CSVGPRELKGAGGYTF
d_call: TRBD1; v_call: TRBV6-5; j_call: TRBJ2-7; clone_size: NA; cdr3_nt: TGTGCCAGCAGTTACTTGGACAGGGGATACGAGCAGTACTTC; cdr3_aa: CASSYLDRGYEQYF
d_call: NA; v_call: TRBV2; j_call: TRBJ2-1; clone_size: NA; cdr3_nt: TGTGCCAGCAGTGGGGTAGAGGGGATAAACCCCTCCTACAATGAGCAGTTCTTC; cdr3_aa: CASSGVEGINPSYNEQFF